The 18 T cell receptor beta chains below all came from one sample that was sequenced in a study of technical replicates of blood from a handful of donors. TCRdb's table, derived via immunoSEQ multiplex PCR, lists solely in-frame clones and lacks some. The data contain about 75,000 clones, nearly 98% of them singletons. Sequenced: T cells isolated from PBMCs. All receptors derive from a human donor in good health.

V is TRBV29-1 and J is TRBJ2-1; D gene uncertain. Germline V lookup: CDR1 SQVTM, CDR2 ANQGSEA. Trimming shortened V by 4 bases and J by 8 bases, and 12 bases separated the two germline ends. The CDR3 loop spans 12 amino acids. CDR3 in DNA: TGCAGCGTTGCGCGTTTCGCCGATGAGCAGTTCTTC. This encodes CSVARFADEQFF.

The J gene is TRBJ1-4, the V gene TRBV7-9; 8 bases fit TRBD1. Germline lookup yields CDR1 SEHNR and CDR2 FQNEAQ (reference sequence). V was pared by 5 bases and J by 7 bases, with 6 bases of the junction left unmatched. The CDR3 covers 14 residues. The CDR3 coding sequence is TGTGCCAGCAGCCCCGGACAGGGACGTGAAAAACTGTTTTTT. The encoded protein is CASSPGQGREKLFF.

This chain joins TRBV5-1 and TRBJ1-2; D is undetermined. The ends were cut back, 5 bases at V and 4 bases at J, with 9 bases in the middle. Germline V lookup: CDR1 SGHRS, CDR2 YFSETQ. This CDR3 is 12 amino acids long. This chain's CDR3 is CASRGETYGYTF. The DNA for the CDR3 is TGCGCCAGCAGGGGAGAGACCTATGGCTACACCTTC.

The V and J genes are TRBV2 and TRBJ2-4; the D is unclear. Germline V gene lookup returns CDR1 SNHLY and CDR2 FYNNEI. The CDR3 contains 12 residues. V gave up 4 bases and J gave up 6 bases, with 7 bases separating them. The CDR3 spells CASSVLTNIQYF. CDR3 DNA sequence: TGTGCCAGCAGTGTACTAACAAACATTCAGTACTTC.

The chain joins TRBV10-3 to TRBJ2-7; 7 bases align to TRBD1. V lost 2 bases to trimming and J lost 2 bases; unmatched junction nucleotides: 12. This CDR3 has 17 amino acids. Looked up from germline, CDR1 is ENHRY and CDR2 is SYGVKD. The CDR3 coding sequence is TGTGCCATCAGTGAGACAACGGGCCGGGACAGACCCTACGAGCAGTACTTC. As protein: CAISETTGRDRPYEQYF.

The chain joins TRBV5-1 to TRBJ1-2, with 10 bases identical to TRBD1. The CDR3 totals 16 residues. J gave up 3 bases and V 3 bases, and 8 bases lay outside the gene matches. Looked up from germline, CDR1 is SGHRS and CDR2 is YFSETQ. The chain's CDR3 is CASSSGTGDMYYGYTF. The DNA for the CDR3 is TGCGCCAGCAGCTCTGGGACAGGGGATATGTACTATGGCTACACCTTC.

This chain uses TRBV2 with TRBJ2-3; tentative D call: TRBD1 (6 bases). Per germline, CDR1 SNHLY and CDR2 FYNNEI. This CDR3 spans 13 amino acids. V was pared by 6 bases and J by 4 bases, with 11 bases between. The CDR3 loop is CASSLYRADTQYF. CDR3 in DNA: TGTGCCAGCAGCCTATACAGGGCAGATACGCAGTATTTT. The whole variable domain, remainder taken from reference TRBV2 and TRBJ2-3, is EPEVTQTPSHQVTQMGQEVILRCVPISNHLYFYWYRQILGQKVEFLVSFYNNEISEKSEIFDDQFSVERPDGSNFTLKIRSTKLEDSAMYFCASSLYRADTQYFGPGTRLTVL.

The V and J genes are TRBV4-1 and TRBJ1-3; possibly TRBD1 for D (5 bases). Germline V gene sequence: CDR1 MGHRA, CDR2 YSYEKL. V dropped 0 bases and J dropped 1 base, with 7 bases sitting between them. This CDR3 spans 15 amino acids. CDR3 sequence: CASSQDQGSGNTIYF. CDR3 nucleotides: TGCGCCAGCAGCCAAGATCAGGGTTCTGGAAACACCATATATTTT.

This clone has only one observation. CDR3 amino acids: CAISEKSPGNQPQHF. The CDR3 DNA is TGTGCCATCAGTGAGAAATCCCCGGGTAATCAGCCCCAGCATTTT. The gene calls are TRBV10-3 and TRBJ1-5; D is uncertain. The CDR3 extends over 15 amino acids. Trimming pared 2 bases from V and 4 bases from J, leaving 12 bases between. Germline lookup yields CDR1 ENHRY and CDR2 SYGVKD.

A few counts support this clone. The rearrangement links TRBV15 to TRBJ1-5; no reliable D call. The CDR3 covers 12 residues. The germline gives CDR1 LNHNV, CDR2 YYDKDF (reference sequence). V was trimmed by 2 bases and J by 4 bases, leaving 3 bases between them. This CDR3 is CATSRTNQPQHF. For the CDR3, the DNA is TGTGCCACCAGCAGAACAAATCAGCCCCAGCATTTT.

The V gene is TRBV10-3, the J gene TRBJ2-5; 13 nucleotides match TRBD2. V gave up 2 bases and J gave up 2 bases; unmatched junction bases: 2. Germline V lookup: CDR1 ENHRY, CDR2 SYGVKD. CDR3 length equals 16 residues. CDR3 DNA sequence: TGTGCCATCAGTGAGGGGACTAGCGGGACGCAAGAGACCCAGTACTTC. This gives the protein CAISEGTSGTQETQYF.

The genes are TRBV7-2 and TRBJ2-7; 8 bases fit TRBD2. The CDR3 runs to 14 residues. J gave up 0 bases and V 6 bases, and 4 bases lay outside the gene matches. Germline CDR1 and CDR2: SGHTA and FQGNSA. The DNA for the CDR3 is TGTGCCAGCAGTCGCGGGGGGAGCTCCTACGAGCAGTACTTC. Its translation is CASSRGGSSYEQYF.

The V gene is TRBV7-2, the J gene TRBJ1-4, with 7 bases lining up with TRBD1. The V segment lost 3 bases and the J segment 8 bases; nucleotides outside the gene matches: 6. In germline, CDR1 is SGHTA, CDR2 FQGNSA. The CDR3 extends over 14 amino acids. The CDR3 is CASSLTGKHEKLFF. DNA of the CDR3: TGTGCCAGCAGCTTGACAGGGAAGCACGAAAAACTGTTTTTT.

The DNA for the CDR3 is TGTGCCAGCAGCCTCCACGGGGGGCCCTACAATGAGCAGTTCTTC. This codes for CASSLHGGPYNEQFF. This chain joins TRBV7-8 and TRBJ2-1, with D tentatively TRBD2 (7 bases). Germline values: CDR1 SGHVS, CDR2 FQNEAQ. The CDR3 sequence is 15 residues long. The germline V and J ends were trimmed by 5 bases and 2 bases, with 13 bases remaining between them.

This chain links TRBV6-5 with TRBJ2-7; TRBD1 agrees at 8 bases. This CDR3 has 11 residues. The V and J ends lost 6 bases and 5 bases, in that order; junction bases with no gene match: 0. CDR1 MNHEY and CDR2 SVGAGI come from the germline V gene. CDR3 in amino acids: CASRTGDEQYF. Written as DNA, the CDR3 is TGTGCCAGCAGGACAGGGGACGAGCAGTACTTC.

The chain recombines TRBV4-1 with TRBJ1-2; the match to TRBD1 covers 8 bases. The germline V gene has CDR1 MGHRA and CDR2 YSYEKL. J lost 7 bases, V lost 1 base, and 5 bases had no gene match. CDR3 length: 14 amino acids. CDR3 bases: TGCGCCAGCAGCCAAGTTAGGACAGGGAGTGGCTACACCTTC. It codes for CASSQVRTGSGYTF.

The chain combines TRBV30 with TRBJ1-1; D not resolved. This CDR3 is 13 amino acids long. The germline V gene encodes CDR1 GTSNPN and CDR2 SVGIG (reference sequence). V was trimmed by 4 bases and J by 12 bases, leaving 21 bases between them. Written as DNA, the CDR3 is TGTGCCTGGAACCCCACACGGTACGAGGGAACTTTCTTT. Protein: CAWNPTRYEGTFF. Supplemented by reference TRBV30 and TRBJ1-1, the full variable domain reads SQTIHQWPATLVQPVGSPLSLECTVEGTSNPNLYWYRQAAGRGLQLLFYSVGIGQISSEVPQNLSASRPQDRQFILSSKKLLLSDSGFYLCAWNPTRYEGTFFGQGTRLTVV.

This sequence joins TRBV7-2 and TRBJ1-2; tentatively, D is TRBD1 (6 bases). Germline CDR1 SGHTA, CDR2 FQGNSA. V was shortened by 5 bases and J by 7 bases, with 14 bases between the two germline ends. CDR3 length equals 13 residues. CDR3 protein: CASSPGQNSGYTF. The CDR3 nucleotides read TGTGCCAGCAGCCCCGGACAGAATTCTGGCTACACCTTC.